Below are 21 T cell receptor beta chains sequenced from a single sample in a study of blood T cell repertoires in COVID-19. Measured with immunoSEQ multiplex PCR; TCRdb has only the in-frame clones, and not every one. The table shows a few hundred thousand clones, with approximately 86% occurring only once. Sample: PBMCs or T cells enriched from blood (not recorded which). The receptors originated from a woman aged 30 to 39 who had been exposed to COVID-19.

This chain uses TRBV6-5 with TRBJ1-2; the D gene is possibly TRBD1 (5 bases). Trimming shortened V by 7 bases and J by 1 base, and 16 bases separated the two germline ends. The CDR3 is made up of 15 amino acids. Per the germline V gene, CDR1 is MNHEY and CDR2 is SVGAGI. The CDR3 region is CASKTGGAGNYGYTF. The CDR3 DNA is TGTGCCAGCAAGACGGGAGGGGCGGGTAACTATGGCTACACCTTC.

This chain uses TRBV4-2 with TRBJ1-4; D is possibly TRBD1 (5 bases). From germline, CDR1 is LGHNA and CDR2 YNFKEQ. Trimming shortened V by 4 bases and J by 7 bases, and 10 bases separated the two germline ends. This CDR3 spans 13 amino acids. In nucleotides, the CDR3 is TGTGCCAGCAGCCCCCGCAGGGCTGAAAAACTGTTTTTT. Its protein product is CASSPRRAEKLFF.

The rearrangement links TRBV2 to TRBJ2-7; D is possibly TRBD1 (6 bases). CDR1 and CDR2 (germline): SNHLY, FYNNEI. V was trimmed by 3 bases and J by 2 bases, leaving 14 bases between them. CDR3 length equals 15 residues. The CDR3, as DNA: TGTGCCAGCAGTGATTTAGGGACACCACCCTACGAGCAGTACTTC. Its translation is CASSDLGTPPYEQYF.

This clone was observed a handful of times. The V gene is TRBV3-1 (or the pseudogene TRBV3-2), the J gene TRBJ1-1; D unresolved. The germline V gene has CDR1 LGHDT and CDR2 YNNKEL (reference sequence). Trimming pared 1 base from V and 10 bases from J, leaving 22 bases between. The CDR3 has 16 amino acids. CDR3 amino acids: CASSQGVFFVSLVAFF. Written as DNA, the CDR3 is TGTGCCAGCAGCCAAGGGGTATTTTTCGTTTCTCTAGTAGCTTTCTTT.

V and J are TRBV9 and TRBJ1-2; a possible D gene is TRBD1 (5 bases). Trimming pared 0 bases from V and 4 bases from J, leaving 16 bases between. CDR3 length: 16 amino acids. The germline V gene has CDR1 SGDLS and CDR2 YYNGEE. CDR3 region: CASSVDQGSLGYGYTF. For the CDR3, the DNA is TGTGCCAGCAGCGTAGACCAGGGCTCCTTGGGCTATGGCTACACCTTC.

This clone has only a few counts. The chain uses TRBV18 and TRBJ1-1; weak D call: TRBD1 (5 bases). The CDR3 extends over 16 amino acids. CDR1 is KGHSH and CDR2 is LQKENI in the germline V gene. V lost 2 bases and J 3 bases, leaving 16 bases between the germline ends. The CDR3 loop is CASSPYGPGGDTEAFF. The DNA for the CDR3 is TGTGCCAGCTCACCATACGGGCCAGGAGGGGACACTGAAGCTTTCTTT.

The chain combines TRBV10-1 with TRBJ1-4, with D tentatively TRBD1 (6 bases). Trimming stripped 3 bases from V and 4 bases from J, with 9 bases between. The CDR3 runs 14 residues. Per germline, CDR1 WNHNN and CDR2 SYGVQD (reference sequence). The CDR3 reads CASSDPGDNEKLFF. For the CDR3, the DNA is TGCGCCAGCAGTGATCCAGGGGATAATGAAAAACTGTTTTTT.

The chain employs TRBV4-2 and TRBJ1-1; maybe TRBD1 (5 bases). The CDR3 is 12 residues long. The V gene's germline CDR1 is LGHNA and CDR2 YNFKEQ. The germline V and J ends were trimmed by 3 bases and 7 bases, with 9 bases remaining between them. This CDR3 reads CASSHSGGEAFF. CDR3 sequence (DNA): TGTGCCAGCAGCCACTCGGGGGGTGAAGCTTTCTTT.

The genes are TRBV30 and TRBJ2-6; D not resolved. The CDR3 extends over 15 amino acids. Germline CDR1 and CDR2: GTSNPN and SVGIG (reference sequence). The V end lost 0 bases, the J end lost 0 bases, and 6 bases lay between the germline ends. The CDR3 bases are TGTGCCTGGAGTGTAGCCGTCTCTGGGGCCAACGTCCTGACTTTC. As protein: CAWSVAVSGANVLTF.

This chain links TRBV12-5 with TRBJ1-4, with D perhaps TRBD1 (5 bases). The V end was cut by 0 bases, the J end by 4 bases, with 21 bases between. CDR1 and CDR2 (germline): LGHNT, FRNRAP. CDR3 length: 19 amino acids. The CDR3 protein is CASGLVGFQGGTGNEKLFF. Written as DNA, the CDR3 is TGTGCTAGTGGTTTGGTAGGATTTCAGGGAGGAACCGGTAATGAAAAACTGTTTTTT.

This clone was picked up many times. The chain has TRBV7-6 and TRBJ1-1, with 10 positions matching TRBD1. The ends lost 4 bases at V and 5 bases at J; junction bases unmatched: 7. Germline loops: CDR1 SGHVS, CDR2 FNYEAQ. The CDR3 extends over 15 amino acids. The CDR3 loop reads CASSYGTGEGTEAFF. DNA for the CDR3: TGTGCCAGCAGCTACGGGACAGGGGAGGGAACTGAAGCTTTCTTT. The variable domain in full, completed from reference TRBV7-6 and TRBJ1-1, reads GAGVSQSPRYKVTKRGQDVALRCDPISGHVSLYWYRQALGQGPEFLTYFNYEAQQDKSGLPNDRFSAERPEGSISTLTIQRTEQRDSAMYRCASSYGTGEGTEAFFGQGTRLTVV.

The J gene is TRBJ1-5, the V gene TRBV10-3; TRBD1 might be the D (5 bases). CDR3 size: 16 residues. In germline, CDR1 is ENHRY, CDR2 SYGVKD. V was trimmed by 0 bases and J by 1 base, leaving 10 bases between them. The CDR3, as DNA: TGTGCCATCAGTGAGTCGGGGGGAGGGAGCAATCAGCCCCAGCATTTT. The encoded protein is CAISESGGGSNQPQHF.

The chain combines TRBV19 with TRBJ2-6; tentatively, D is TRBD1 (5 bases). The CDR3 totals 15 residues. Per germline, CDR1 LNHDA and CDR2 SQIVND (reference sequence). Trimming left V 3 bases short and J 4 bases short, with 10 bases between. CDR3 sequence reads: CASSILGVGANVLTF. The CDR3 bases are TGTGCCAGTAGTATTCTAGGGGTCGGGGCCAACGTCCTGACTTTC.

This clone was counted a few times. This chain connects TRBV19 to TRBJ2-3; 8 bases are shared with TRBD2. There are 17 residues in the CDR3. Germline V lookup: CDR1 LNHDA, CDR2 SQIVND (reference sequence). With 6 bases clipped from V and 2 bases from J, the junction kept 13 bases outside the gene matches. This CDR3 reads CASRLRGRGANTDTQYF. The CDR3 DNA reads TGTGCCAGTAGATTACGAGGGCGGGGGGCGAACACAGATACGCAGTATTTT.

The chain employs TRBV19 and TRBJ2-1; D might be TRBD2 (5 bases). The V gene's germline CDR1 is LNHDA and CDR2 SQIVND (reference sequence). The V and J ends lost 3 bases and 7 bases respectively, with 13 bases between them. The CDR3 is made up of 14 amino acids. The CDR3: CASSILNAGNEQFF. CDR3 coding DNA: TGTGCCAGTAGTATCCTCAACGCGGGTAATGAGCAGTTCTTC.

This chain links TRBV7-9 with TRBJ2-7; tentatively, D is TRBD1 (5 bases). Germline V gene sequence: CDR1 SEHNR, CDR2 FQNEAQ (reference sequence). The CDR3 runs 13 residues. V lost 7 bases and J lost 0, with 10 bases in between. CDR3 sequence reads: CASMSDSSYEQYF. CDR3 in DNA: TGTGCCAGCATGTCCGACAGCTCCTACGAGCAGTACTTC. The complete variable domain, with remaining parts taken from reference TRBV7-9 and TRBJ2-7, reads DTGVSQNPRHKITKRGQNVTFRCDPISEHNRLYWYRQTLGQGPEFLTYFQNEAQLEKSRLLSDRFSAERPKGSFSTLEIQRTEQGDSAMYLCASMSDSSYEQYFGPGTRLTVT.

The rearrangement joins TRBV3-1 (or the pseudogene TRBV3-2) to TRBJ2-5; 7 bases line up with TRBD2. The length of the CDR3 is 16 residues. Per the germline V gene, CDR1 is LGHDT and CDR2 is YNNKEL (reference sequence). Trimming cost V 6 bases and J 0 bases; bases outside gene matches: 10. The CDR3 here is CASRPSWGGDQETQYF. The CDR3, as DNA: TGTGCCAGCAGACCCTCTTGGGGGGGGGACCAAGAGACCCAGTACTTC.

This clone was picked up one time. V is TRBV30 and J is TRBJ1-2, with D perhaps TRBD1 (5 bases). CDR3 length: 13 amino acids. V was clipped by 3 bases and J by 2 bases, with 10 bases between them. Germline CDR1 GTSNPN, CDR2 SVGIG (reference sequence). The CDR3 here is CAWRSGGNYGYTF. In DNA, the CDR3 is TGTGCCTGGAGGTCGGGGGGGAACTATGGCTACACCTTC.

This chain connects TRBV3-1 (or the pseudogene TRBV3-2) to TRBJ2-7; the D gene is possibly TRBD1 (5 bases). The CDR3 extends over 15 amino acids. CDR1 LGHDT and CDR2 YNNKEL come from the germline V gene (reference sequence). Trimming shortened V by 4 bases and J by 2 bases, and 15 bases separated the two germline ends. CDR3 coding DNA: TGTGCCAGCAGCCGCAGAAGGGGTTACCCCTACGAGCAGTACTTC. The encoded protein is CASSRRRGYPYEQYF.

The chain couples TRBV7-8 to TRBJ1-5; 7 bases are shared with TRBD1. Per germline, CDR1 SGHVS and CDR2 FQNEAQ. V dropped 5 bases and J dropped 6; count of bases not matched to a gene: 10. The CDR3 has 15 residues. This CDR3 reads CASSGRDRATQPQHF. As DNA, the CDR3 is TGTGCCAGCAGCGGCCGTGACAGGGCGACTCAGCCCCAGCATTTT. Full variable domain (rest looked up from reference TRBV7-8 and TRBJ1-5): GAGVSQSPRYKVAKRGQDVALRCDPISGHVSLFWYQQALGQGPEFLTYFQNEAQLDKSGLPSDRFFAERPEGSVSTLKIQRTQQEDSAVYLCASSGRDRATQPQHFGDGTRLSIL.

This clone was seen once. The chain is built from TRBV5-1 and TRBJ2-7; D is unresolved. Trimming removed 0 bases at V and 3 bases at J, with 10 bases between. This CDR3 is 14 amino acids long. Germline V lookup: CDR1 SGHRS, CDR2 YFSETQ. This CDR3 is CASSLVGSHYEQYF. CDR3 bases: TGCGCCAGCAGCTTGGTGGGCAGCCACTACGAGCAGTACTTC.